The source of this TCR beta chain is a study of circulating and synovial CD4+ cells in juvenile arthritis. Germline V CDR1 and CDR2: LGHNA, YNFKEQ. Germline trimming cut 0 bases from V and 6 bases from J; bases unmatched to any gene: 9. The CDR3 length is 17 residues. On this clone itself: Its antigen is undetermined.

TCRdb's table, derived via immunoSEQ multiplex PCR, lists solely in-frame clones and lacks some. The table lists about 2,000 clones, roughly 90% of them singletons, with around 2% in the top ten. Study-level results: Shared-clonotype fractions with synovium likely underestimate full repertoire overlap.

Material: HLA-DR+ CD4+ T cells from blood. Described subset: circulating pathogenic-like lymphocytes, sorted as HLA-DR+CD14-CD3+CD4+CD25low/- blood T cells. This receptor was identified in a human donor with juvenile idiopathic arthritis. This rearrangement joins TRBV4-2 to TRBJ2-3; 10 nucleotides align to TRBD2. The CDR3 sequence is CASSQDLLAGARDTQYF. CDR3 in DNA: TGTGCCAGCAGCCAAGATCTTCTAGCGGGAGCGAGGGATACGCAGTATTTT.